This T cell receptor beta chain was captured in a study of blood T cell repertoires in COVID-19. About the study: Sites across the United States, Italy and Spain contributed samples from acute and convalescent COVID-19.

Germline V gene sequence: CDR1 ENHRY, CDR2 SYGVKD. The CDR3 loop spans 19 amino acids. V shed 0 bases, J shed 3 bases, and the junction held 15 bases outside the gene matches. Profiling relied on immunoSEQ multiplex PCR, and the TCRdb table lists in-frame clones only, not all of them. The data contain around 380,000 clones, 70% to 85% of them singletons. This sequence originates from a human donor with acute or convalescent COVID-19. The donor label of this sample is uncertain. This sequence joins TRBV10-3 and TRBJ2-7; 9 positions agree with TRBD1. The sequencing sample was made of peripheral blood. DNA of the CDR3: TGTGCCATCAGTGAGTCGAAGACAGGGGGTTTAAACCAGCTCTACGAGCAGTACTTC. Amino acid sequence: CAISESKTGGLNQLYEQYF.